This paragraph covers one T cell receptor beta chain sequence. Its antigen is not known. The data were taken from a study of long-term antiretroviral therapy in people with HIV. Run at survey level, the immunoSEQ assay was version v3.0. The assay was immunoSEQ multiplex PCR, and TCRdb's table has in-frame clones only and misses some. The sample lists roughly 25,000 clones, about 86% seen once, with approximately 5.1% in the top ten. The CDR3 runs to 15 residues. V lost 1 base to trimming and J lost 7 bases, with 17 bases between them. The germline V gene encodes CDR1 MNHNS and CDR2 SASEGT. Study conclusions and caveats: Comparison with controls showed narrower CDR3 length ranges in HIV repertoires.

This sequence originates from a man aged 30 to 39 with HIV. Source: unsorted PBMCs, taken 0.7 years before starting antiretroviral therapy. The rearrangement joins TRBV6-1 to TRBJ2-7, with D perhaps TRBD1 or TRBD2 (5 bases each). The CDR3 sequence: CASSEVGTGREEQYF. Here the CDR3 DNA reads TGTGCCAGCAGTGAAGTCGGGACCGGCCGGGAAGAGCAGTACTTC.